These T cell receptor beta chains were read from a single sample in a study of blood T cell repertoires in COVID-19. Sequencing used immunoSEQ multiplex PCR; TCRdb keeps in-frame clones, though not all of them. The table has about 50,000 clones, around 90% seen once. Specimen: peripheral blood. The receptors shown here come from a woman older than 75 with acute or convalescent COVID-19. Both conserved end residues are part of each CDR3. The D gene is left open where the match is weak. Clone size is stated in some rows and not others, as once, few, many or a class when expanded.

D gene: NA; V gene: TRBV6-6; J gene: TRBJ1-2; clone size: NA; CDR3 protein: CASGRGLRDGYTF; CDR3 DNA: TGTGCCAGCGGGAGAGGGCTTCGTGATGGCTACACCTTC
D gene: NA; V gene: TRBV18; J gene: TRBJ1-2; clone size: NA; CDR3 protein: CASSPVTAEEGYTF; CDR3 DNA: TGTGCCAGCTCACCAGTTACCGCCGAGGAAGGCTACACCTTC
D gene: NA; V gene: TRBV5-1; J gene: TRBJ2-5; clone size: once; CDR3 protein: CASSLVIGVSETQYF; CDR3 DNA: TGCGCCAGCAGCTTGGTTATAGGGGTCTCAGAGACCCAGTACTTC
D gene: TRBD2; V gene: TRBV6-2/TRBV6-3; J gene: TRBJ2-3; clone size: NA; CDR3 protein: CASSYSSASGGPQGTQYF; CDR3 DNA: TGTGCCAGCAGTTACTCATCGGCTAGCGGGGGCCCCCAGGGTACGCAGTATTTT
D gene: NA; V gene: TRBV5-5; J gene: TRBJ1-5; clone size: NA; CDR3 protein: CASSLDVFREGQPQHF; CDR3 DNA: TGTGCCAGCAGCTTGGATGTGTTCAGGGAAGGACAGCCCCAGCATTTT
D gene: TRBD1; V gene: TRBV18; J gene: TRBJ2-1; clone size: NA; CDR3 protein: CASSKNGQGYNEQFF; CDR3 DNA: TGTGCCAGCTCCAAGAATGGACAGGGATACAATGAGCAGTTCTTC
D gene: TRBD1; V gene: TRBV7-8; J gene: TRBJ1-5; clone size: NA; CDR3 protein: CASSPLTGVVNQPQHF; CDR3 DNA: TGTGCCAGCAGCCCCTTGACAGGGGTAGTCAATCAGCCCCAGCATTTT
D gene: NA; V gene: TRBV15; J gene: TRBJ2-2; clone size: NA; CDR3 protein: CATSRETVPNTGELFF; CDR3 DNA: TGTGCCACCAGCAGAGAAACGGTGCCGAACACCGGGGAGCTGTTTTTT
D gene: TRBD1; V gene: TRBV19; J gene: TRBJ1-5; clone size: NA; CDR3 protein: CASSRRDRYQPQHF; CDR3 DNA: TGTGCCAGTAGTCGCCGGGACAGATATCAGCCCCAGCATTTT
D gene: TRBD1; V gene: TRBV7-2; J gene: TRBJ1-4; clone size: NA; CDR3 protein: CASSLNRGLNEKLFF; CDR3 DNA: TGTGCCAGCAGCTTAAACAGGGGGCTAAATGAAAAACTGTTTTTT
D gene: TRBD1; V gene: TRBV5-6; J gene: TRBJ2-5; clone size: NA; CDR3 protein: CASSRSGTEETQYF; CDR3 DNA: TGTGCCAGCAGCCGATCCGGGACAGAAGAGACCCAGTACTTC
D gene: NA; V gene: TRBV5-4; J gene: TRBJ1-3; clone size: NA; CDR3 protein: CASSLNRAIGNTIYF; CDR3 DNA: TGTGCCAGCAGCTTGAACAGGGCGATTGGAAACACCATATATTTT